Described below is a single T cell receptor beta chain sequence and its context. CD8+ and CD4+ blood T cells underwent TCR beta sequencing. With random hexamers, reverse transcription was performed on about 0.5 to 1 ug of RNA. By means of immunoSEQ multiplex PCR, TCR beta CDR3 spanning 54 Vbeta and 13 Jbeta underwent amplification. TCRdb re-called the immunoSEQ multiplex PCR reads with MiXCR, one entry per CDR3 protein. The sample has around 140,000 distinct CDR3 sequences; about 95% are singletons. The entry originates in a study of CD8 T cells in Susac syndrome. The CDR3 has 13 amino acids. Germline V gives CDR1 SQVTM, CDR2 ANQGSEA. The V end was cut by 5 bases, the J end by 3 bases, with 10 bases between.

The clonotype originates from a human donor with multiple sclerosis. The sequencing input was CD4+ T cells from PBMCs. The chain uses TRBV29-1 and TRBJ2-2; D is unresolved. Here the CDR3 DNA reads TGCAGCGTTCCCCGGGCCCACACCGGGGAGCTGTTTTTT. This sequence encodes CSVPRAHTGELFF.